This T cell receptor (beta chain) was captured by sequencing in a study of shared clonotypes between healthy human individuals. There are 15 residues in the CDR3. V lost 7 bases to trimming and J lost 7 bases; unmatched junction nucleotides: 7. CDR1 and CDR2 from the germline V gene are MNHNS and SASEGT. Sequencing was performed with immunoSEQ multiplex PCR; in TCRdb, only in-frame clones are kept and a portion is missing. The sample lists roughly 2 million clones; around 96% were seen once. Selected positively for CCR7 and CD45RO-negative, naive CD8 cells excluded terminally differentiated effector memory CD45RA+ cells.

The genes are TRBV6-1 and TRBJ2-1; TRBD2 matches at 13 bases. The sample was naive CD8+ T cells sorted from blood. The sequence was obtained from a man between 18 and 29 years old in good health. In DNA form, the CDR3 reads TGTGCCAGCATATCACTAGCGGGGGGGCTAAATGAGCAGTTCTTC. Amino acids: CASISLAGGLNEQFF.